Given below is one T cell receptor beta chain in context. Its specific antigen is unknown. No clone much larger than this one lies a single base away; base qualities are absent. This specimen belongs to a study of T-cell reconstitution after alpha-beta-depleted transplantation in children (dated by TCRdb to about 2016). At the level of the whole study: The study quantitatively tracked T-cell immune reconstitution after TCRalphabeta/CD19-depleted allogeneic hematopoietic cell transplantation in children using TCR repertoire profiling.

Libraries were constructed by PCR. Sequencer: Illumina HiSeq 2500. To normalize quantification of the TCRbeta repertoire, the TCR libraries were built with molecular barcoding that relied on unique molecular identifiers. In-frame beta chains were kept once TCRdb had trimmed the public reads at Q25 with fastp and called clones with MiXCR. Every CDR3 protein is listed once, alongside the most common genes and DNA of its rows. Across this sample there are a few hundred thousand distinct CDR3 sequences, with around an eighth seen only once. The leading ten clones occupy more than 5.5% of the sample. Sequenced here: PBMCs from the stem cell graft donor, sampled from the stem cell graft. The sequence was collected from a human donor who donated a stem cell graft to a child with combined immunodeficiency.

The DNA reads TGTGCCAGCTCACCACCTTTATCGGGGGACGAGCAGTACTTC. Translated, it gives CASSPPLSGDEQYF. The sequence joins TRBV18 to TRBJ2-7; TRBD2 is a weak D gene call, 6 bases matching. CDR1 is given as KGHSH and CDR2 as LQKENI, both from the germline V gene. There are 14 amino acids in the CDR3, from cysteine to phenylalanine inclusive. The sequence is cut down to CDR3 DNA, 42 bases in frame from base 1. The germline ends are 11 bases apart after V is trimmed by 0 bases and J by 5 bases. The full variable domain, with segments outside the CDR3 supplied by the reference TRBV18 and TRBJ2-7 proteins, appears as NAGVMQNPRHLVRRRGQEARLRCSPMKGHSHVYWYRQLPEEGLKFMVYLQKENIIDESGMPKERFSAEFPKEGPSILRIQQVVRGDSAAYFCASSPPLSGDEQYFGPGTRLTVT.